The table lists the clone carrying this TCR beta chain with a count of one. This sample is part of a study of blood T cell repertoires in COVID-19. At the level of the study: T cells, B-cell-depleted T cells, or PBMCs supplied cDNA or gDNA.

The CDR3 runs 13 residues. V lost 4 bases to trimming and J lost 4 bases, with 11 bases between them. Germline loops: CDR1 SGHRS, CDR2 YFSETQ. The authors' processing: Reference gene primer amplification yielded estimated nucleated cell counts. Data came from immunoSEQ multiplex PCR; TCRdb stores just in-frame clones and leaves some out. The DNA was the basis for D and trimming; V, J and clone size are from that table. The top ten hold over 1.2% of the sample, which has about 260,000 clones, approximately 87% seen once. J is TRBJ2-5 and V is TRBV5-1; D is ambiguous. The sample was peripheral blood. The source of this sequence is a woman in her forties who had recovered from COVID-19. The CDR3 sequence is CASSQHSVETQYF. CDR3 DNA sequence: TGCGCCAGCAGCCAACACAGTGTAGAGACCCAGTACTTC.